This is a list of T cell receptor beta chains from one sample in a study of PD-1 blockade in classical Hodgkin lymphoma. The data were produced by immunoSEQ multiplex PCR, yet TCRdb's version contains in-frame clones alone and is incomplete. In the table there are tens of thousands of clones, roughly 70% of which are singletons. Sequenced here: peripheral blood mononuclear cells (PBMCs), sampled before the second cycle of nivolumab. Receptor source: a human donor with classical Hodgkin lymphoma. The CDR3 runs from the conserved cysteine through the conserved F or W. The D gene is left open where the match is weak. Clone size, where shown, is once, few, many, or a class for clones that have expanded.

>TRBV19|TRBD1|TRBJ1-6|.
CASSTAGTEYNSPLHF
TGTGCCAGTAGTACCGCGGGGACAGAATATAATTCACCCCTCCACTTT
>TRBV7-6|.|TRBJ2-3|few
CASSLVFGDSTDTQYF
TGTGCCAGCAGCTTAGTTTTTGGGGATAGCACAGATACGCAGTATTTT
>TRBV7-2|.|TRBJ2-3|.
CASSQEAGANTDTQYF
TGTGCCAGCAGCCAAGAGGCCGGGGCGAATACAGATACGCAGTATTTT
>TRBV18|.|TRBJ2-7|.
CASSPRSDEQYF
TGTGCCAGCTCACCACGATCGGACGAGCAGTACTTC
>TRBV5-4|.|TRBJ2-1|.
CASSPGNSQHNEQFF
TGTGCCAGCAGCCCCGGGAATTCGCAGCACAATGAGCAGTTCTTC
>TRBV18|TRBD1|TRBJ1-5|.
CASSQGQGGEQPQHF
TGTGCCAGCTCGCAGGGACAGGGAGGAGAGCAGCCCCAGCATTTT
>TRBV7-2|.|TRBJ2-2|few
CASSLEQVGELFF
TGTGCCAGCAGCCTAGAACAGGTCGGGGAGCTGTTTTTT
>TRBV6-6|.|TRBJ2-7|once
CASSLQQQVEQYF
TGTGCCAGCAGTTTGCAACAGCAGGTCGAGCAGTACTTC
>TRBV6-6|.|TRBJ1-2|.
CASRPRTDGYTF
TGTGCCAGCAGACCCCGGACAGACGGCTACACCTTC
>TRBV2|TRBD2|TRBJ2-1|.
CASKLGRGDNEQFF
TGTGCCAGCAAACTGGGCCGGGGGGACAATGAGCAGTTCTTC
>TRBV2|.|TRBJ2-5|.
CASRNRVQETQYF
TGTGCCAGCAGGAACAGGGTACAGGAGACCCAGTACTTC
>TRBV10-3|.|TRBJ2-6|.
CAISDYIGSGANVLTF
TGTGCCATCAGTGACTACATAGGGTCTGGGGCCAACGTCCTGACTTTC
>TRBV7-6|.|TRBJ2-7|.
CASSSVPVLEQYF
TGTGCCAGCAGCTCGGTCCCCGTCTTAGAGCAGTACTTC
>TRBV2|TRBD2|TRBJ2-1|.
CASSVSGGSSYNEQFF
TGTGCCAGCAGTGTAAGCGGGGGGAGCTCCTACAATGAGCAGTTCTTC
>TRBV18|.|TRBJ2-3|.
CASSPYSTDTQYF
TGTGCCAGCTCACCCTACAGCACAGATACGCAGTATTTT
>TRBV4-2|.|TRBJ2-3|.
CASSQAGTDTQYF
TGTGCCAGCAGCCAAGCTGGCACAGATACGCAGTATTTT
>TRBV12-5|TRBD1|TRBJ1-2|.
CASGSWTGGPYGYTF
TGTGCTAGTGGTTCCTGGACAGGAGGTCCCTATGGCTACACCTTC
>TRBV5-6|TRBD1|TRBJ1-5|.
CASSMGQGVQPQHF
TGTGCCAGCAGCATGGGACAGGGCGTTCAGCCCCAGCATTTT
>TRBV7-9|.|TRBJ1-2|.
CASSLASNYGYTF
TGTGCCAGCAGCTTAGCATCCAACTATGGCTACACCTTC
>TRBV6-5|.|TRBJ1-1|.
CASGNGGTEAFF
TGTGCCAGCGGAAACGGGGGGACTGAAGCTTTCTTT
>TRBV30|.|TRBJ2-5|once
CAWSVRRINPYQETQYF
TGTGCCTGGAGTGTACGACGAATAAACCCGTACCAAGAGACCCAGTACTTC
>TRBV7-9|.|TRBJ1-2|.
CASSLALTGDGYTF
TGTGCCAGCAGCTTAGCTTTGACGGGAGATGGCTACACCTTC
>TRBV5-4|.|TRBJ2-2|few
CASSLVAGELFF
TGTGCCAGCAGCTTGGTCGCCGGGGAGCTGTTTTTT
>TRBV11-2|.|TRBJ2-7|.
CASSKDHGAYEQYF
TGTGCCAGCAGTAAGGATCACGGGGCCTACGAGCAGTACTTC
>TRBV19|TRBD2|TRBJ2-1|.
CASSIATSGGYNEQFF
TGTGCCAGTAGTATAGCGACTAGCGGGGGCTACAATGAGCAGTTCTTC
>TRBV2|.|TRBJ1-2|few
CASRNNYGYTF
TGTGCCAGCAGGAACAACTATGGCTACACCTTC
>TRBV4-3|TRBD1|TRBJ1-2|.
CASSQAYRGTNYGYTF
TGCGCCAGCAGCCAAGCTTACAGGGGAACTAACTATGGCTACACCTTC
>TRBV27|.|TRBJ1-1|.
CAAALTRNTEAFF
TGTGCCGCAGCGCTAACTAGGAACACTGAAGCTTTCTTT
>TRBV30|.|TRBJ1-2|.
CAWRSPGGYTF
TGTGCCTGGAGATCACCGGGGGGCTACACCTTC
>TRBV5-6|.|TRBJ2-5|.
CASSLLTGLAGWGPETQYF
TGTGCCAGCAGCTTGTTGACGGGGTTGGCAGGGTGGGGCCCGGAGACCCAGTACTTC
>TRBV6-5|TRBD1|TRBJ2-7|.
CASKGAGTVSVEQYF
TGTGCCAGCAAAGGCGCCGGGACAGTATCTGTTGAGCAGTACTTC
>TRBV7-2|TRBD2|TRBJ2-1|.
CASSSRAGNHEQFF
TGTGCCAGCAGCTCCCGAGCGGGGAACCATGAGCAGTTCTTC
>TRBV11-2|.|TRBJ2-7|.
CASSLLQANYEQYF
TGTGCCAGCAGCTTATTACAGGCGAACTACGAGCAGTACTTC
>TRBV7-3|.|TRBJ2-5|.
CASSPPGTETQYF
TGTGCCAGCAGCCCGCCGGGTACAGAGACCCAGTACTTC
>TRBV2|.|TRBJ2-7|.
CASSDGGDPRTEQYF
TGTGCCAGCAGTGACGGTGGGGACCCTCGAACCGAGCAGTACTTC
>TRBV4-2|.|TRBJ2-2|.
CASSQARGELFF
TGTGCCAGCAGCCAAGCCAGGGGGGAGCTGTTTTTT
>TRBV7-9|TRBD2|TRBJ2-1|few
CASKLAGGPSEQFF
TGTGCCAGCAAACTAGCGGGGGGGCCCAGTGAGCAGTTCTTC
>TRBV4-3|.|TRBJ2-1|.
CASSQDNGRYNEQFF
TGCGCCAGCAGCCAAGATAATGGGCGATACAATGAGCAGTTCTTC
>TRBV27|.|TRBJ2-7|.
CASATRWAAHSYEQYF
TGTGCCAGCGCTACCCGTTGGGCAGCCCACTCCTACGAGCAGTACTTC
>TRBV6-1|.|TRBJ2-7|.
CATTYAVLSYEQYF
TGTGCCACAACGTACGCAGTACTATCCTACGAGCAGTACTTC
>TRBV5-6|.|TRBJ2-3|.
CASSADPGYTQYF
TGTGCCAGCAGCGCTGACCCGGGGTATACGCAGTATTTT
>TRBV10-3|.|TRBJ1-2|.
CAISEGGPGEEGYTF
TGTGCCATCAGTGAGGGGGGACCGGGAGAAGAAGGCTACACCTTC